Listed here are 4 T cell receptor beta chains from one sample, sequenced in a study of patients and donors after allogeneic stem cell transplantation. TCRdb passed the RT-PCR reads through MiXCR, listing each CDR3 protein once. This table holds fewer than 12,000 distinct CDR3 sequences, about 20% found once. Sequenced material: blood, either unsorted or a sorted T cell fraction (not recorded which). These receptors were collected from a human donor who was either an allogeneic HSCT recipient or a stem cell or donor lymphocyte infusion donor (not recorded which). It is not recorded whose cells these are; they may come from a transplant donor.

There are a few counts of this clonotype. The chain has TRBV5-1 and TRBJ1-2; TRBD1 matches at 9 bases. The CDR3 extends over 18 amino acids. V lost 2 bases to trimming and J lost 0 bases; unmatched junction nucleotides: 11. Germline V lookup: CDR1 SGHRS, CDR2 YFSETQ. The DNA of the CDR3 is TGCGCCAGCAGCTTAATAAGGACAGGGGATGCAGCTAACTATGGCTACACCTTC. Translation: CASSLIRTGDAANYGYTF.

The chain carries TRBV20-1 and TRBJ2-1; 8 nucleotides line up with TRBD1. J was trimmed by 0 bases and V by 6 bases; bases with no gene match: 4. There are 14 residues in the CDR3. Per germline, CDR1 DFQATT and CDR2 SNEGSKA (reference sequence). The DNA of the CDR3 is TGCAGTGCGTCGGGACAGGTCTCCTACAATGAGCAGTTCTTC. This codes for CSASGQVSYNEQFF.

This clonotype showed up just a few times. The CDR3 spells CASSEAIGTVFGYTF. The CDR3 coding sequence is TGTGCCAGCAGTGAAGCTATCGGGACAGTTTTCGGCTACACCTTC. The chain couples TRBV2 to TRBJ1-2, with TRBD1 matching over 7 bases. The V gene's germline CDR1 is SNHLY and CDR2 FYNNEI. The CDR3 sequence is 15 residues long. The V and J ends lost 0 bases and 8 bases, in that order; junction bases with no gene match: 9.

The chain joins TRBV6-1 to TRBJ2-5; no clear D. This CDR3 is built from 13 residues. The V end was cut by 3 bases, the J end by 2 bases, with 7 bases between. Germline V CDR1 and CDR2: MNHNS, SASEGT. The CDR3 sequence: CASSDRIQETQYF. In nucleotides, the CDR3 is TGTGCCAGCAGTGACAGGATTCAAGAGACCCAGTACTTC.